Below, 13 T cell receptor beta chains from the same sample are listed, as sequenced in a study of blood T cell repertoires in COVID-19. The protocol was immunoSEQ multiplex PCR, while the TCRdb copy is restricted to in-frame clones and leaves out a portion. The sample lists more than 110,000 clones, about 80% occurring once. The specimen was peripheral blood. The receptors here all came from an older woman with acute or convalescent COVID-19.

This chain's CDR3 is CASSLGRPIEAFF. The CDR3 nucleotides are TGTGCCAGCAGTTTAGGCAGGCCTATAGAAGCTTTCTTT. This rearrangement joins TRBV12-3 or TRBV12-4 to TRBJ1-1; D remains ambiguous. CDR3 length equals 13 residues. V lost 1 base and J lost 8, with 11 bases in between.

This clone was observed a few times. The J gene is TRBJ1-3, the V gene TRBV29-1, with TRBD1 matching over 12 bases. The germline V gene encodes CDR1 SQVTM and CDR2 ANQGSEA. With 3 bases clipped from V and 3 bases from J, the junction kept 3 bases outside the gene matches. The CDR3 spans 15 residues. This CDR3 is CSVEGDRGLGNTIYF. DNA of the CDR3: TGCAGCGTTGAGGGGGACAGGGGGCTTGGAAACACCATATATTTT.

The chain joins TRBV30 to TRBJ2-7; possibly TRBD2 for D (7 bases). The CDR3 sequence is 14 residues long. Trimming left V 3 bases short and J 0 bases short, with 12 bases between. Germline values: CDR1 GTSNPN, CDR2 SVGIG (reference sequence). The CDR3 here is CAWRAGTHSYEQYF. DNA for the CDR3: TGTGCCTGGAGAGCGGGGACACACTCCTACGAGCAGTACTTC.

This chain connects TRBV14 to TRBJ2-7; 7 nucleotides align to TRBD1. The CDR3 is 16 amino acids. Trimming took 4 bases from V and 6 from J; bases not matched to a gene: 15. Germline V gene data show CDR1 as SGHDN and CDR2 as FVKESK. CDR3 sequence reads: CASSPLRDSLGGEQYF. The CDR3 DNA sequence: TGTGCCAGCAGCCCGTTAAGGGACAGCCTAGGAGGCGAGCAGTACTTC.

This chain links TRBV6-5 with TRBJ1-6; D is undetermined. The V gene's germline CDR1 is MNHEY and CDR2 SVGAGI. The V end was cut by 10 bases, the J end by 5 bases, with 6 bases between. The CDR3 is 11 amino acids. CDR3 residues: CATGNNSPLHF. The CDR3 coding sequence is TGTGCCACCGGTAATAATTCACCCCTCCACTTT.

This chain connects TRBV24-1 to TRBJ1-1; the D is unclear. CDR3 length equals 15 residues. Germline CDR1 KGHDR, CDR2 SFDVKD. V was shortened by 7 bases and J by 0 bases, with 14 bases between the two germline ends. The CDR3 reads CATRSSQALNTEAFF. The CDR3 nucleotides read TGTGCCACCAGATCATCTCAGGCCCTGAACACTGAAGCTTTCTTT.

The gene calls are TRBV30 and TRBJ2-1; maybe TRBD2 (5 bases). Germline CDR1 GTSNPN, CDR2 SVGIG (reference sequence). V shed 0 bases and J shed 4 bases, with 7 bases lying between them. This CDR3 is 13 amino acids long. The DNA of the CDR3 is TGTGCCTGGAGTGTAGCGGAGTACAATGAGCAGTTCTTC. Protein sequence: CAWSVAEYNEQFF.

The CDR3 coding sequence is TGTGCCAGCAGCTTAGGAGGCACAGATACGCAGTATTTT. As protein: CASSLGGTDTQYF. The chain carries TRBV7-9 and TRBJ2-3; no clear D. Germline CDR1 is SEHNR and CDR2 is FQNEAQ (reference sequence). The CDR3 is made up of 13 amino acids. V lost 1 base and J 1 base, leaving 3 bases between the germline ends.

This sequence joins TRBV7-2 and TRBJ2-7; perhaps TRBD1 as D (5 bases). The V gene's germline CDR1 is SGHTA and CDR2 FQGNSA. This CDR3 spans 15 amino acids. V dropped 6 bases and J dropped 3 bases, with 18 bases sitting between them. The CDR3 sequence: CASRTLQALGYEQYF. The CDR3 DNA reads TGTGCCAGCAGGACACTACAGGCCCTGGGCTACGAGCAGTACTTC.

The rearrangement uses TRBV6-6 and TRBJ1-6; D gene unclear. The germline CDR1 and CDR2 sequences are MNHNY and SVGAGI (reference sequence). This CDR3 is built from 13 residues. Trimming removed 6 bases from V and 0 bases from J, with 3 bases in between. The CDR3, as DNA: TGTGCCAGCAGGAGCTCCTATAATTCACCCCTCCACTTT. The encoded protein is CASRSSYNSPLHF.

The CDR3: CASRANTQYF. The CDR3 DNA is TGTGCCAGCAGGGCAAATACGCAGTATTTT. The V gene is TRBV2, the J gene TRBJ2-3; the D is unclear. The CDR3 totals 10 residues. Trimming took off 6 bases at V and 7 bases at J, with 5 bases between the two ends. In germline, CDR1 is SNHLY, CDR2 FYNNEI.

The chain uses TRBV7-2 and TRBJ2-5; D perhaps matches TRBD1 (6 bases). CDR3 length: 12 amino acids. Germline V gene sequence: CDR1 SGHTA, CDR2 FQGNSA. V was clipped by 5 bases and J by 9 bases, with 13 bases between them. The CDR3 region is CASSQQEGAQYF. CDR3 nucleotides: TGTGCCAGCAGCCAACAAGAGGGGGCCCAGTACTTC.

This chain connects TRBV18 to TRBJ2-1, with D possibly being TRBD2 (6 bases). The CDR3 consists of 14 residues. Trimming took off 1 base at V and 7 bases at J, with 11 bases between the two ends. Germline lookup yields CDR1 KGHSH and CDR2 LQKENI. CDR3 sequence: CASSPRRDGNEQFF. In DNA form, the CDR3 reads TGTGCCAGCTCACCACGGCGGGATGGGAATGAGCAGTTCTTC.